These 8 T cell receptor beta chains originate from one sample sequenced in a study of memory CD4+ T cells and cytomegalovirus serostatus. Assay used: immunoSEQ multiplex PCR; TCRdb lists only in-frame clones, some missing. The sample carries some 60,000 clones, about 80% recorded once. The sort gate was single viable CD3+CD4+CD8-CD45RO+ cells for memory CD4+ T cells. What was sequenced was memory CD4+ T cells from blood. The receptors originated from an adult in good health and CMV-seropositive.

The chain is built from TRBV6-5 and TRBJ1-1; D call uncertain. V dropped 4 bases and J dropped 1 base, with 10 bases sitting between them. Germline V CDR1 and CDR2: MNHEY, SVGAGI. The CDR3 runs to 14 residues. For the CDR3, the DNA is TGTGCCAGCAGTTTTACGGGTAGGAACACTGAAGCTTTCTTT. This encodes CASSFTGRNTEAFF.

The chain recombines TRBV6-5 with TRBJ2-7, with D possibly matching TRBD1 (5 bases). Germline V lookup: CDR1 MNHEY, CDR2 SVGAGI. V was shortened by 0 bases and J by 2 bases, with 8 bases between the two germline ends. This CDR3 contains 14 residues. CDR3 amino acids: CASSYSAQAYEQYV. CDR3 nucleotides: TGTGCCAGCAGTTACTCTGCACAGGCCTACGAGCAGTACGTC.

The rearrangement links TRBV19 to TRBJ1-2; 7 bases are shared with TRBD1. Germline-derived CDR1 and CDR2 are LNHDA and SQIVND (reference sequence). CDR3 length: 14 residues. Trimming took 3 bases from V and 4 from J; bases not matched to a gene: 5. CDR3 sequence (DNA): TGTGCCAGTAGTATCGACAGGGCCATCTATGGCTACACCTTC. As protein: CASSIDRAIYGYTF. The full variable domain, its missing parts supplied by reference TRBV19 and TRBJ1-2, is DGGITQSPKYLFRKEGQNVTLSCEQNLNHDAMYWYRQDPGQGLRLIYYSQIVNDFQKGDIAEGYSVSREKKESFPLTVTSAQKNPTAFYLCASSIDRAIYGYTFGSGTRLTVV.

The J gene is TRBJ1-4, the V gene TRBV4-2; 8 bases are shared with TRBD1. Germline CDR1 and CDR2: LGHNA and YNFKEQ. The CDR3 sequence is 16 residues long. With V trimmed by 2 bases and J by 0 bases, 2 bases remained unmatched. CDR3 sequence reads: CASSQQQGATNEKLFF. CDR3 coding DNA: TGTGCCAGCAGCCAACAACAGGGGGCAACTAATGAAAAACTGTTTTTT.

A word on this clone: Other DNA sequences within the sample encode an identical CDR3. This rearrangement joins TRBV6-5 to TRBJ2-3; D possibly corresponds to TRBD2 (5 bases). The germline gives CDR1 MNHEY, CDR2 SVGAGI. V gave up 3 bases and J gave up 1 base, with 8 bases separating them. This CDR3 comprises 14 residues. CDR3 amino acids: CASSYEGRTDTQYF. The CDR3 DNA is TGTGCCAGCAGTTATGAGGGTCGCACAGATACGCAGTATTTT.

The V and J genes are TRBV29-1 and TRBJ2-3, with D perhaps matching TRBD2 (5 bases). Trimming took off 8 bases at V and 2 bases at J, with 8 bases between the two ends. Germline CDR1 SQVTM, CDR2 ANQGSEA. The CDR3 is 11 residues long. The CDR3 DNA reads TGCAGCCTAGCTGACACAGATACGCAGTATTTT. It translates to CSLADTDTQYF.

CDR3 bases: TGCGCCAGCAGCTTGTCCAACCAAGAGACCCAGTACTTC. This encodes CASSLSNQETQYF. The chain couples TRBV5-1 to TRBJ2-5; no definite D call. Germline CDR1 and CDR2: SGHRS and YFSETQ. Trimming shortened V by 1 base and J by 0 bases, and 4 bases separated the two germline ends. The CDR3 consists of 13 residues.

The genes are TRBV4-3 and TRBJ2-3; the D call may be TRBD1 or TRBD2 (5 bases each). CDR1 is LGHNA, CDR2 YSLEER, per germline. The V and J ends lost 3 bases and 4 bases respectively, with 14 bases between them. There are 15 residues in the CDR3. The CDR3 reads CASSHDLGTSDTQYF. As DNA, the CDR3 is TGCGCCAGCAGCCATGACTTGGGGACGTCAGATACGCAGTATTTT.